The rows below give T cell receptor beta chains drawn from one sample of a study of blood T cell repertoires in COVID-19. Some clones are missing from TCRdb's copy, which holds only in-frame ones; the method was immunoSEQ multiplex PCR. The table shows 120,000 or so clones, with 65% to 90% occurring only once. Material: peripheral blood. These receptors were taken from an elderly man with active or convalescent COVID-19. The CDR3 runs from the conserved cysteine through the conserved F or W. The D gene is left open where the match is weak. Clone size, where shown, is once, few, many, or a class for clones that have expanded.

>NA|NA|TRBV19|TRBJ1-4
TGTGCCAGTAGTCCTCGCGGGCTGTGGGGTGAAAAACTGTTTTTT
CASSPRGLWGEKLFF
>NA|NA|TRBV7-2|TRBJ1-6
TGTGCCAGCAGCTTCGGGATCTCGGACGCCCTCCACTTT
CASSFGISDALHF
>NA|TRBD2|TRBV27|TRBJ2-3
TGTGCCAGCATCCAGATAGGGGGCGGGGGGGGAGATACGCAGTATTTT
CASIQIGGGGGDTQYF
>NA|NA|TRBV18|TRBJ1-2
TGTGCCAGCTCACTATTGCGGGAGGAGGGCTACACCTTC
CASSLLREEGYTF
>NA|TRBD2|TRBV3-1/TRBV3-2|TRBJ2-3
TGTGCCAGCAGCCTAATAGCGGGGGGCACCACAGATACGCAGTATTTT
CASSLIAGGTTDTQYF
>NA|TRBD1|TRBV3-1/TRBV3-2|TRBJ2-1
TGTGCCAGCAGTCCCGGGACAGCCGGCAATGAGCAGTTCTTC
CASSPGTAGNEQFF
>NA|TRBD1|TRBV5-6|TRBJ2-7
TGTGCCAGCAGCCTGCCGAACGACAGGGGGACCTACGAGCAGTACTTC
CASSLPNDRGTYEQYF
>NA|TRBD1|TRBV14|TRBJ2-5
TGTGCCAGCAGCCACCGGGACAGTCGAGAGACCCAGTACTTC
CASSHRDSRETQYF
>NA|NA|TRBV3-1/TRBV3-2|TRBJ2-3
TGTGCCAGCAGCAAAAGCGGTACCACAGATACGCAGTATTTT
CASSKSGTTDTQYF
>NA|TRBD2|TRBV2|TRBJ2-1
TGTGCCAGCAGTGACAGCGGGGGGGCCTACAATGAGCAGTTCTTC
CASSDSGGAYNEQFF
>NA|TRBD1|TRBV5-1|TRBJ2-3
TGCGCCAGCAGCATCCAGGGGGCGCTCATGACAGATACGCAGTATTTT
CASSIQGALMTDTQYF
>few|TRBD1|TRBV18|TRBJ1-1
TGTGCCAGCTCACCAATCGGGACAGGGATCTCCGACACTGAAGCTTTCTTT
CASSPIGTGISDTEAFF
>NA|NA|TRBV14|TRBJ1-1
TGTGCCAGCAGCCAGACAAAGAACACTGAAGCTTTCTTT
CASSQTKNTEAFF
>NA|TRBD1|TRBV18|TRBJ1-1
TGTGCCAGCTCACCAATATCAGGGGGCACTGAAGCTTTCTTT
CASSPISGGTEAFF
>NA|NA|TRBV10-3|TRBJ1-2
TGTGCCATCAGTGTCAGTTATGGCTACACCTTC
CAISVSYGYTF
>NA|NA|TRBV9|TRBJ2-1
TGTGCCAGCAGCGTAGAGGCGGGGATTAACTACAATGAGCAGTTCTTC
CASSVEAGINYNEQFF
>few|TRBD1|TRBV2|TRBJ2-7
TGTGCCAGACAGGGGGCACACGAGCAGTACTTC
CARQGAHEQYF
>NA|TRBD1|TRBV15|TRBJ1-2
TGTGCCACCAGCAGAGAGGACGACAGGGTCGGGGGCTACACCTTC
CATSREDDRVGGYTF
>NA|NA|TRBV6-2/TRBV6-3|TRBJ1-2
TGTGCCAGCAGTTACCCCCCTGGGGCAGGAGATTATGGCTACACCTTC
CASSYPPGAGDYGYTF
>NA|TRBD2|TRBV7-8|TRBJ2-7
TGTGCCAGCAGCTTAGTTAGCGGGAACCCAGTAAGCTACGAGCAGTACTTC
CASSLVSGNPVSYEQYF
>NA|TRBD2|TRBV13|TRBJ2-3
TGTGCCAGCAGCTTCGGACTGCGGGGGAGTACAGATACGCAGTATTTT
CASSFGLRGSTDTQYF
>NA|NA|TRBV6-5|TRBJ1-2
TGTGCCAGCAGTTACACAGGGACCCACGCGGGTGGCTACACCTTC
CASSYTGTHAGGYTF
>once|NA|TRBV4-1|TRBJ1-4
TGCGCCAGCAGCCAAACAGGCGGTGAAAAACTGTTTTTT
CASSQTGGEKLFF
>few|TRBD1|TRBV7-9|TRBJ1-1
TGTGCCAGCAGTTATAATCCCGGGACAGGGAACACTGAAGCTTTCTTT
CASSYNPGTGNTEAFF
>NA|TRBD2|TRBV6-1|TRBJ2-5
TGTGCCAGCAGTGAAGGCCGTCGACTAGCGAGAATGGGAGAGACCCAGTACTTC
CASSEGRRLARMGETQYF
>NA|TRBD1|TRBV19|TRBJ1-2
TGTGCCTGCCAAAGGAGTTTTCCGGGACAGGGTATCTCAAACTATGGCTACACCTTC
CACQRSFPGQGISNYGYTF
>NA|TRBD1|TRBV28|TRBJ2-7
TGTGCCAGCACAAAGCCGGGACAGGGCCTCTACGAGCAGTACTTC
CASTKPGQGLYEQYF
>NA|TRBD1|TRBV11-2|TRBJ2-4
TGTGCCAGCCTACCGGGGACAGGGAGAGGGAAAAACATTCAGTACTTC
CASLPGTGRGKNIQYF